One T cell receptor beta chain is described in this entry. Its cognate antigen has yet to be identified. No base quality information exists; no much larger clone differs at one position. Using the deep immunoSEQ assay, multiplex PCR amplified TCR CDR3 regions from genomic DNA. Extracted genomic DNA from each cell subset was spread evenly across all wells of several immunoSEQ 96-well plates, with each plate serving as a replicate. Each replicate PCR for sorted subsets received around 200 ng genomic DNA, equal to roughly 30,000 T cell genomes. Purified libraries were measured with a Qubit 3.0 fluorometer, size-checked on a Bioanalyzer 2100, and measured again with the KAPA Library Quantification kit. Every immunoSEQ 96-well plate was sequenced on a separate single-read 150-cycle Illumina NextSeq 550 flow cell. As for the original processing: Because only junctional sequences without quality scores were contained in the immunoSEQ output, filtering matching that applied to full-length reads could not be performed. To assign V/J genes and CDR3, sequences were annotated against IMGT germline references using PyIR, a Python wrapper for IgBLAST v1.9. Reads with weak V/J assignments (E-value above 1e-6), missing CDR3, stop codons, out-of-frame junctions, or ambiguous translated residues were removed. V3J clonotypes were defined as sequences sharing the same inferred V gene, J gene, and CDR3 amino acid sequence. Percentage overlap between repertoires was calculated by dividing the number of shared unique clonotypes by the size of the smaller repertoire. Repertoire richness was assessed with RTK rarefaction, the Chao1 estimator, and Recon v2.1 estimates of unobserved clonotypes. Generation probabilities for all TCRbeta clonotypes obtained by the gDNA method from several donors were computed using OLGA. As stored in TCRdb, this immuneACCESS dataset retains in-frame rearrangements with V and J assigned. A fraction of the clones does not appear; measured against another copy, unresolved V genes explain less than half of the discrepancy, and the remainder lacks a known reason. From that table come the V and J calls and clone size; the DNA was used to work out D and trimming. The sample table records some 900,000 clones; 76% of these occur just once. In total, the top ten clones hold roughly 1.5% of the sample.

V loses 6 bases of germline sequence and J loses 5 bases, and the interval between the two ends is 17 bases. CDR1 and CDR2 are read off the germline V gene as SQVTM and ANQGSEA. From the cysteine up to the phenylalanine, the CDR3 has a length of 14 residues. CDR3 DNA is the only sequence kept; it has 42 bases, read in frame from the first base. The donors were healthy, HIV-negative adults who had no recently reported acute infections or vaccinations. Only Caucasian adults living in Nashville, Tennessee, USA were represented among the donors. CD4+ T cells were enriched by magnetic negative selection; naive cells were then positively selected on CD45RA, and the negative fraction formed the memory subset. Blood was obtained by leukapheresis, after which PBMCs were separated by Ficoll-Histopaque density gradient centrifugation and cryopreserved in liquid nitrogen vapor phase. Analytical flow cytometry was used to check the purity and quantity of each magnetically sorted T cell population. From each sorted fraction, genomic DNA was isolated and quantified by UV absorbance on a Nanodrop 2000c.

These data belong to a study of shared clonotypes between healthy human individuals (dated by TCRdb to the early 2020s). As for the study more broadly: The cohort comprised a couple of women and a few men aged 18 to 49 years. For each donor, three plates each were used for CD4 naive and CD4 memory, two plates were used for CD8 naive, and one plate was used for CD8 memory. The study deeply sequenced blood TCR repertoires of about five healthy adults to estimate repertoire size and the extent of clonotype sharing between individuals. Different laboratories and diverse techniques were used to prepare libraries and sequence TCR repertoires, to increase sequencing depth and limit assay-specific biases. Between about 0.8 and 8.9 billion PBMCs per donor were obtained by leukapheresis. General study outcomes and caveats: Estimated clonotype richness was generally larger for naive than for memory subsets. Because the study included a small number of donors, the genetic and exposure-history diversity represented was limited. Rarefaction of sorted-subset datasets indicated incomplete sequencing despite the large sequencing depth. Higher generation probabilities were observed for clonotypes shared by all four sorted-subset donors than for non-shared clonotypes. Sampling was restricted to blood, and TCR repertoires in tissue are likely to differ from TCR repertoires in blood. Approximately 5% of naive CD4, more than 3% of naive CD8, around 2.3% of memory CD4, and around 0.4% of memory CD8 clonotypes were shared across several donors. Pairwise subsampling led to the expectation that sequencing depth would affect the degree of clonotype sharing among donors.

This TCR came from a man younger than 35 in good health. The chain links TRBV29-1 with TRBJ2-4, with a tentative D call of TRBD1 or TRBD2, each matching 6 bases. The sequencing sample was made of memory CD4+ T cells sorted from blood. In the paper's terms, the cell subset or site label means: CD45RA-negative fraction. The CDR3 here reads CSVFRGAQENIQYF. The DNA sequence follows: TGCAGCGTCTTTAGGGGGGCACAAGAAAACATTCAGTACTTC.